These 30 T cell receptor beta chains were sequenced from one sample in a study of blood T cell repertoires in COVID-19. The protocol was immunoSEQ multiplex PCR, while the TCRdb copy is restricted to in-frame clones and leaves out a portion. The sample yields about 140,000 clones, more than 75% seen once. The source material was peripheral blood. The source is a woman aged 40-49 years with acute or convalescent COVID-19.

This clone was recorded only once. The genes are TRBV5-4 and TRBJ2-7; 8 bases map to TRBD2. Germline V gene sequence: CDR1 SGHNT, CDR2 YYREEE (reference sequence). V lost 4 bases to trimming and J lost 4 bases; unmatched junction nucleotides: 13. The CDR3 is made up of 16 amino acids. CDR3 in DNA: TGTGCCAGCAGCCCCGCCCTAGGAAGCGGGAGTTACGAGCAGTACTTC. Translated, it gives CASSPALGSGSYEQYF.

This clone appeared a single time. The rearrangement uses TRBV6-2 or TRBV6-3 and TRBJ2-1; 8 bases are a match to TRBD1. The CDR3 is 18 residues long. The junction had 19 bases not matched to a gene; V was cut back by 2 bases and J by 10 bases. CDR1 MNHEY and CDR2 SVGEGT come from the germline V gene. The CDR3 nucleotides read TGTGCCAGCAGTTACCCGGGTCTACGGCAGGGGGCGGCGTTAGAGCAGTTCTTC. This encodes CASSYPGLRQGAALEQFF.

This chain uses TRBV11-1 with TRBJ1-1; D is unresolved. CDR1 is SGHAT, CDR2 FQDESV, per germline (reference sequence). Trimming left V 2 bases short and J 5 bases short, with 9 bases between. There are 13 residues in the CDR3. The CDR3 DNA reads TGTGCCAGCAGCTTAAACGCGGTGACTGAAGCTTTCTTT. Translated, it gives CASSLNAVTEAFF.

V and J are TRBV7-9 and TRBJ2-4, with TRBD1 matching over 7 bases. Trimming at V came to 5 bases and at J to 4 bases, leaving 8 bases not matched to a gene. This CDR3 comprises 15 residues. Germline values: CDR1 SEHNR, CDR2 FQNEAQ (reference sequence). CDR3 bases: TGTGCCAGCAGCCAGTCGGGGACAGAGAAAAACATTCAGTACTTC. Amino acids: CASSQSGTEKNIQYF.

The chain uses TRBV5-6 and TRBJ1-2; no reliable D call. The CDR3 is made up of 11 amino acids. Between the trimmed V and J ends, which lost 3 bases and 7 bases, there was a span of 7 bases. CDR1 is SGHDT, CDR2 YYEEEE, per germline. CDR3 coding DNA: TGTGCCAGCAGCTGGAGTAGTGGCTACACCTTC. This codes for CASSWSSGYTF.

V gene TRBV6-5 combines with J gene TRBJ2-7, with D possibly TRBD1 on 6 matching bases. The CDR3 runs to 14 residues. Trimming stripped 2 bases from V and 7 bases from J, with 15 bases between. Germline V lookup: CDR1 MNHEY, CDR2 SVGAGI. The CDR3 DNA reads TGTGCCAGCAGTTACGGCAGGGGAGTAGAGGAGCAGTACTTC. Translated, it gives CASSYGRGVEEQYF.

This sequence joins TRBV5-1 and TRBJ1-2; a possible D gene is TRBD1 (6 bases). Germline V lookup: CDR1 SGHRS, CDR2 YFSETQ. With 4 bases removed from V and 0 bases from J, the gap between germline ends came to 13 bases. The CDR3 spans 15 residues. The CDR3 nucleotides are TGCGCCAGCAGCCCTCGGACAGCGACTAACTATGGCTACACCTTC. It specifies CASSPRTATNYGYTF.

The chain's CDR3 is CASSYSGYGNTEAFF. DNA for the CDR3: TGTGCCAGCAGTTACTCGGGCTATGGGAACACTGAAGCTTTCTTT. The J gene is TRBJ1-1, the V gene TRBV6-5; no firm D call. Deletions cut 0 bases from V and 1 base from J, with 9 bases between. The CDR3 length is 15 residues. Germline lookup yields CDR1 MNHEY and CDR2 SVGAGI.

This rearrangement joins TRBV7-7 to TRBJ2-1, with 10 bases lining up with TRBD1. This CDR3 contains 15 residues. CDR1 and CDR2 from the germline V gene are SSHAT and FNYEAQ (reference sequence). The junction had 15 bases not matched to a gene; V was cut back by 11 bases and J by 8 bases. This CDR3 is CALQQWDRGFDEQFF. CDR3 nucleotide sequence: TGTGCCCTCCAGCAGTGGGACAGGGGTTTCGATGAGCAGTTCTTC.

The chain couples TRBV13 to TRBJ2-5; maybe TRBD1 (5 bases). Germline-derived CDR1 and CDR2 are PRHDT and FYEKMQ (reference sequence). Trimming took off 3 bases at V and 5 bases at J, with 16 bases between the two ends. The length of the CDR3 is 15 residues. CDR3 DNA: TGTGCCAGCAGCTTCCAGGATCAGGGTATCGAGACCCAGTACTTC. Encoded protein: CASSFQDQGIETQYF.

The chain is built from TRBV7-9 and TRBJ1-1, with TRBD1 matching over 8 bases. Germline lookup yields CDR1 SEHNR and CDR2 FQNEAQ (reference sequence). The CDR3 consists of 15 residues. With 8 bases clipped from V and 6 bases from J, the junction kept 14 bases outside the gene matches. The CDR3 DNA reads TGTGCCAGCTTGGACAGGGTCGGGAGGAGTCCTGAAGCTTTCTTT. Translated: CASLDRVGRSPEAFF.

In this sample, this clone turned up a few times. The rearrangement joins TRBV5-6 to TRBJ1-1; D is unresolved. Trimming took off 5 bases at V and 13 bases at J, with 18 bases between the two ends. This CDR3 has 12 amino acids. Germline V CDR1 and CDR2: SGHDT, YYEEEE. CDR3 residues: CASSSGGFDGFF. The CDR3 DNA follows: TGTGCCAGCAGTTCCGGAGGGTTCGATGGTTTCTTT.

This clone was picked up one time. The chain recombines TRBV7-6 with TRBJ1-4; 9 nucleotides agree with TRBD1. The CDR3 totals 15 residues. CDR1 and CDR2 (germline): SGHVS, FNYEAQ. V dropped 5 bases and J dropped 5; count of bases not matched to a gene: 6. For the CDR3, the DNA is TGTGCCAGCAGCATCACCGGGACAGGGAATGAAAAACTGTTTTTT. Its protein is CASSITGTGNEKLFF.

This clone was found once. The chain uses TRBV5-1 and TRBJ1-1; possibly TRBD1 for D (6 bases). CDR3 length: 13 residues. CDR1 and CDR2 from the germline V gene are SGHRS and YFSETQ. V gave up 3 bases and J gave up 11 bases, with 17 bases separating them. The CDR3 here is CASSWTRDTDAFF. The CDR3 region has the DNA TGCGCCAGCAGCTGGACCCGGGACACAGACGCTTTCTTT.

This clone was detected only once. The rearrangement links TRBV6-4 to TRBJ2-3; 12 bases align to TRBD1. V lost 0 bases to trimming and J lost 10 bases; unmatched junction nucleotides: 8. The CDR3 covers 16 residues. Germline CDR1 reads MRHNA; CDR2 reads SNTAGT. The CDR3 protein is CASSDSPGQGAPPQYF. DNA of the CDR3: TGTGCCAGCAGTGACTCTCCGGGACAGGGGGCTCCTCCGCAGTATTTT.

The V call is TRBV7-3, the J call TRBJ2-3, with 14 positions matching TRBD2. This CDR3 spans 19 amino acids. The V gene end was trimmed by 5 bases and the J gene end by 2 bases; junction bases not matched to a gene: 12. CDR1 is SGHTA and CDR2 is FQGTGA in the germline V gene. In nucleotides, the CDR3 is TGTGCCAGCAGCCCTCGTCCCGGGACTAGCGGGAGAAACACAGATACGCAGTATTTT. Translation gives CASSPRPGTSGRNTDTQYF. Complete variable domain (other parts from reference TRBV7-3 and TRBJ2-3): GAGVSQTPSNKVTEKGKYVELRCDPISGHTALYWYRQSLGQGPEFLIYFQGTGAADDSGLPNDRFFAVRPEGSVSTLKIQRTERGDSAVYLCASSPRPGTSGRNTDTQYFGPGTRLTVL.

The DNA of the CDR3 is TGCGCCAGCAGCGCTAGCTCGAAATTTCCTAGCACAGATACGCAGTATTTT. As protein: CASSASSKFPSTDTQYF. The V gene is TRBV5-1, the J gene TRBJ2-3, with TRBD2 as a possible D gene (5 bases). The germline V gene has CDR1 SGHRS and CDR2 YFSETQ. The CDR3 runs to 17 residues. Trimming removed 4 bases from V and 0 bases from J, with 18 bases in between.

The chain employs TRBV9 and TRBJ1-1; D ambiguous. V dropped 4 bases and J dropped 2 bases, with 9 bases sitting between them. The CDR3 runs to 13 residues. CDR1 is SGDLS, CDR2 YYNGEE, per germline. The CDR3 coding sequence is TGTGCCAGCAGCTCAGGCCTAAACACTGAAGCTTTCTTT. Translated: CASSSGLNTEAFF.

This clone was observed once. V usage is TRBV28 and J usage is TRBJ2-5; D unresolved. Trimming took off 6 bases at V and 2 bases at J, with 7 bases between the two ends. CDR1 MDHEN and CDR2 SYDVKM come from the germline V gene. The CDR3 spans 12 residues. CDR3 amino acids: CASSRDQETQYF. The CDR3 DNA is TGTGCCAGCAGCCGAGATCAAGAGACCCAGTACTTC.

This clone was counted once. The chain joins TRBV4-2 to TRBJ2-4; no definite D call. The germline V and J ends were trimmed by 6 bases and 0 bases, with 15 bases remaining between them. The CDR3 has 16 amino acids. CDR1 is LGHNA and CDR2 is YNFKEQ in the germline V gene. CDR3 protein: CASSQYSDLAKNIQYF. In DNA, the CDR3 is TGTGCCAGCAGTCAATATTCCGACTTAGCCAAAAACATTCAGTACTTC.

This chain links TRBV18 with TRBJ1-4; TRBD1 matches 8 bases. Losses at the gene ends were 6 bases for V and 3 bases for J; bases not matched to a gene: 15. The germline V gene encodes CDR1 KGHSH and CDR2 LQKENI. CDR3 length: 18 residues. DNA for the CDR3: TGTGCCAGCTCGGATCCGGGACAGGCAGCAGGGGCTAATGAAAAACTGTTTTTT. Translation: CASSDPGQAAGANEKLFF.

The chain is built from TRBV4-2 and TRBJ1-1; possible D gene TRBD1, 5 bases. Trimming took off 10 bases at V and 1 base at J, with 13 bases between the two ends. The CDR3 is made up of 13 amino acids. Germline CDR1 and CDR2: LGHNA and YNFKEQ. DNA for the CDR3: TGTGCCACCAGTGGGGCAACGAACACTGAAGCTTTCTTT. This encodes CATSGATNTEAFF.

The chain links TRBV12-3 or TRBV12-4 to TRBJ1-2; D is unclear. The ends were cut back, 3 bases at V and 3 bases at J, with 8 bases in the middle. This CDR3 region has 13 residues. CDR3 bases: TGTGCCAGCAGTTTGAGGGAATACTATGGCTACACCTTC. Translation gives CASSLREYYGYTF.

The rearrangement joins TRBV9 to TRBJ2-5; TRBD1 aligns across 9 bases. J was trimmed by 3 bases and V by 2 bases; bases with no gene match: 5. CDR3 length: 15 amino acids. CDR1 and CDR2 from the germline V gene are SGDLS and YYNGEE. The CDR3, as DNA: TGTGCCAGCAGCGTTTGGACAGGGGACGAAGAGACCCAGTACTTC. Its translation is CASSVWTGDEETQYF. Supplemented by reference TRBV9 and TRBJ2-5, the full variable domain reads DSGVTQTPKHLITATGQRVTLRCSPRSGDLSVYWYQQSLDQGLQFLIQYYNGEERAKGNILERFSAQQFPDLHSELNLSSLELGDSALYFCASSVWTGDEETQYFGPGTRLLVL.

The genes are TRBV4-3 and TRBJ2-7; TRBD1 matches 7 bases. Germline CDR1 is LGHNA and CDR2 is YSLEER. The length of the CDR3 is 15 residues. V lost 1 base and J lost 4; bases outside the gene matches: 7. The CDR3 DNA reads as TGCGCCAGCAGCCAAGCACGACAGGGATGGTACGAGCAGTACTTC. Protein product: CASSQARQGWYEQYF.

In its sample, this clone was seen once. This sequence joins TRBV12-3 or TRBV12-4 and TRBJ2-2; tentative D call: TRBD1 (6 bases). V was cut by 8 bases and J by 7 bases, with 14 bases left in between. The CDR3 is 13 amino acids. DNA of the CDR3: TGTGCCAGCCTCAGGGGAGTCGGCGGGGAGCTGTTTTTT. As protein: CASLRGVGGELFF.

The rearrangement joins TRBV4-3 to TRBJ1-2, with 11 nucleotides matching TRBD1. CDR3 size: 15 residues. Losses at the gene ends were 3 bases for V and 6 bases for J; bases not matched to a gene: 6. The germline gives CDR1 LGHNA, CDR2 YSLEER. The CDR3 loop reads CASSQDRGLKNGYTF. CDR3 DNA sequence: TGCGCCAGCAGCCAGGACAGGGGGCTAAAGAATGGCTACACCTTC.

This clone was seen more than once but under ten times. V usage is TRBV12-5 and J usage is TRBJ1-1, with D possibly matching TRBD1 (5 bases). The germline V gene encodes CDR1 LGHNT and CDR2 FRNRAP. V was shortened by 4 bases and J by 4 bases, with 7 bases between the two germline ends. This CDR3 spans 12 amino acids. CDR3: CASGSTVTEAFF. CDR3 sequence (DNA): TGTGCTAGTGGTTCGACAGTCACTGAAGCTTTCTTT. Using reference TRBV12-5 and TRBJ1-1 for the parts outside the CDR3, the full variable domain is DARVTQTPRHKVTEMGQEVTMRCQPILGHNTVFWYRQTMMQGLELLAYFRNRAPLDDSGMPKDRFSAEMPDATLATLKIQPSEPRDSAVYFCASGSTVTEAFFGQGTRLTVV.

The rearrangement links TRBV11-3 to TRBJ2-1; TRBD2 is a possible D gene (5 bases). Deletions cut 4 bases from V and 9 bases from J, with 10 bases between. Looked up from germline, CDR1 is SGHNT and CDR2 is YENEEA. This CDR3 has 12 amino acids. CDR3 in DNA: TGTGCCAGCAGCTCCTACGAGGGTGAGCAGTTCTTC. The encoded protein is CASSSYEGEQFF.

V is TRBV27 and J is TRBJ2-1, with a weak D call TRBD2 (7 bases). Looked up from germline, CDR1 is MNHEY and CDR2 is SMNVEV (reference sequence). V shed 5 bases and J shed 1 base, with 12 bases lying between them. The CDR3 is made up of 15 amino acids. CDR3 bases: TGTGCCAGCAGTATCGGGGGGCAGTCCTACAATGAGCAGTTCTTC. This gives the protein CASSIGGQSYNEQFF.